Below are 19 T cell receptor beta chains sequenced from a single sample in a study of blood T cell repertoires in COVID-19. Here immunoSEQ multiplex PCR was the method, and the copy in TCRdb shows in-frame clones only, minus some. There are about 160,000 clones in the sample; approximately 88% occur only once, and less than 2.5% lies in the top ten. Material for sequencing was peripheral blood. These receptors all stem from a man between 65 and 79 years old with acute or convalescent COVID-19.

V is TRBV5-1 and J is TRBJ2-2; TRBD2 matches at 8 bases. CDR1 and CDR2 from the germline V gene are SGHRS and YFSETQ. This CDR3 comprises 15 residues. Losses at the gene ends were 6 bases for V and 1 base for J; bases not matched to a gene: 5. The CDR3 DNA reads TGCGCCAGCACCCCGGGGGGGCAGAACACCGGGGAGCTGTTTTTT. Amino acids: CASTPGGQNTGELFF.

The V gene is TRBV30, the J gene TRBJ2-2; the D gene is possibly TRBD2 (5 bases). Trimming took off 0 bases at V and 6 bases at J, with 14 bases between the two ends. The germline V gene has CDR1 GTSNPN and CDR2 SVGIG (reference sequence). The CDR3 runs 15 residues. The CDR3 bases are TGTGCCTGGAGTGTAACCCCTAGCAACGCCGGGGAGCTGTTTTTT. This encodes CAWSVTPSNAGELFF.

The chain couples TRBV20-1 to TRBJ2-7; 7 nucleotides match TRBD1. Trimming removed 5 bases from V and 6 bases from J; junction bases left unmatched: 4. Germline V gene data show CDR1 as DFQATT and CDR2 as SNEGSKA (reference sequence). This CDR3 is built from 11 residues. The CDR3 DNA sequence: TGCAGTGCTTCAACAGGGGCCGAGCAGTACTTC. Protein: CSASTGAEQYF.

The genes are TRBV19 and TRBJ1-2; D is undetermined. Germline CDR1 is LNHDA and CDR2 is SQIVND (reference sequence). Trimming left V 7 bases short and J 4 bases short, with 22 bases between. This CDR3 comprises 16 residues. The CDR3 DNA follows: TGTGCCAGTACTAAGGCTGGGCGGGAAATCTCCTATGGCTACACCTTC. Translating it yields CASTKAGREISYGYTF.

V and J are TRBV5-6 and TRBJ1-2; the match to TRBD1 covers 9 bases. CDR1 is SGHDT and CDR2 is YYEEEE in the germline V gene. V was clipped by 3 bases and J by 8 bases; unmatched bases: 14. The length of the CDR3 is 16 residues. The CDR3 coding sequence is TGTGCCAGCAGCTCGACCCCGGGACAGGGAGGGAGAGGCTACACCTTC. Translating it yields CASSSTPGQGGRGYTF.

This chain connects TRBV5-1 to TRBJ2-1, with 7 bases aligning to TRBD1. This CDR3 is 17 amino acids long. The V gene end was trimmed by 0 bases and the J gene end by 9 bases; junction bases not matched to a gene: 15. Germline assignment: CDR1 SGHRS and CDR2 YFSETQ. The CDR3 DNA follows: TGCGCCAGCAGCTTGGGCTCTCCGGGACAGACTACAAGTGAGCAGTTCTTC. Its translation is CASSLGSPGQTTSEQFF.

The J gene is TRBJ2-3, the V gene TRBV10-3, with 11 bases matching TRBD1. This CDR3 is built from 14 residues. Germline V CDR1 and CDR2: ENHRY, SYGVKD. J lost 4 bases, V lost 10 bases, and 7 bases had no gene match. In DNA form, the CDR3 reads TGTGCCAGTCATACGGGACAGGGGGCAGATACGCAGTATTTT. This sequence encodes CASHTGQGADTQYF.

The rearrangement joins TRBV9 to TRBJ2-1; 14 bases are a match to TRBD2. Germline trimming cut 0 bases from V and 7 bases from J; bases unmatched to any gene: 9. This CDR3 is 18 amino acids long. Germline V gene sequence: CDR1 SGDLS, CDR2 YYNGEE. The CDR3, as DNA: TGTGCCAGCAGCGTAGGTGTGACTAGCGGGAGGGCGGTGAATGAGCAGTTCTTC. Its protein product is CASSVGVTSGRAVNEQFF.

The CDR3 sequence: CSVEIPTGLAGIYEQYF. In DNA form, the CDR3 reads TGCAGCGTTGAAATCCCCACGGGACTAGCGGGAATCTACGAGCAGTACTTC. J is TRBJ2-7 and V is TRBV29-1; TRBD2 matches at 13 bases. Germline assignment: CDR1 SQVTM and CDR2 ANQGSEA. Losses at the gene ends were 2 bases for V and 3 bases for J; bases not matched to a gene: 10. This CDR3 region has 17 residues.

The chain links TRBV5-1 to TRBJ2-5; a possible D gene is TRBD1 (6 bases). Germline CDR1 reads SGHRS; CDR2 reads YFSETQ. Trimming pared 0 bases from V and 4 bases from J, leaving 16 bases between. There are 16 residues in the CDR3. This CDR3 is CASSLGSAGDGETQYF. The DNA of the CDR3 is TGCGCCAGCAGCTTGGGCTCGGCAGGGGATGGAGAGACCCAGTACTTC.

The chain employs TRBV28 and TRBJ2-5; D gene unclear. The V end was cut by 3 bases, the J end by 5 bases, with 4 bases between. This CDR3 is built from 11 residues. CDR1 is MDHEN, CDR2 SYDVKM, per germline. This CDR3 is CASSFLETQYF. The CDR3 DNA follows: TGTGCCAGCAGTTTCTTGGAGACCCAGTACTTC.

The V gene is TRBV7-2, the J gene TRBJ2-3; D might be TRBD2 (5 bases). The CDR3 runs 15 residues. Germline lookup yields CDR1 SGHTA and CDR2 FQGNSA. Trimming shortened V by 0 bases and J by 0 bases, and 7 bases separated the two germline ends. The CDR3 here is CASSLARTSTDTQYF. DNA for the CDR3: TGTGCCAGCAGCTTAGCGCGGACTAGCACAGATACGCAGTATTTT.

V and J are TRBV5-1 and TRBJ1-4, with a tentative D call TRBD1 (6 bases). Germline V CDR1 and CDR2: SGHRS, YFSETQ. The CDR3 contains 15 residues. The V and J ends lost 1 base and 5 bases respectively, with 12 bases between them. CDR3 coding DNA: TGCGCCAGCAGCTTGCAGGGGCTGGGAAATGAAAAACTGTTTTTT. As protein: CASSLQGLGNEKLFF. Using reference TRBV5-1 and TRBJ1-4 for the parts outside the CDR3, the full variable domain is KAGVTQTPRYLIKTRGQQVTLSCSPISGHRSVSWYQQTPGQGLQFLFEYFSETQRNKGNFPGRFSGRQFSNSRSEMNVSTLELGDSALYLCASSLQGLGNEKLFFGSGTQLSVL.

V gene TRBV5-1 combines with J gene TRBJ2-2; 7 bases match TRBD2. The CDR3 totals 17 residues. Germline values: CDR1 SGHRS, CDR2 YFSETQ. With 5 bases clipped from V and 4 bases from J, the junction kept 14 bases outside the gene matches. As DNA, the CDR3 is TGCGCCAGCAGTCCTGGGGCTAGCGGAGTTATCACCGGGGAGCTGTTTTTT. This translates into CASSPGASGVITGELFF.

The V gene is TRBV28, the J gene TRBJ1-5, with D perhaps matching TRBD1 (5 bases). The V gene lost 3 bases and the J gene lost 6 bases, with 12 bases spanning the gap. The CDR3 length is 14 residues. CDR1 is MDHEN and CDR2 is SYDVKM in the germline V gene. This CDR3 reads CASSFPRERQPQHF. In DNA form, the CDR3 reads TGTGCCAGCAGTTTTCCCAGGGAACGTCAGCCCCAGCATTTT.

This clone appeared once. V and J are TRBV7-9 and TRBJ1-1, with 7 bases lining up with TRBD1. The CDR3 spans 16 residues. In germline, CDR1 is SEHNR, CDR2 FQNEAQ (reference sequence). Unmatched junction bases numbered 7, after V lost 3 bases and J lost 0 bases. CDR3 protein: CASSLIQGRLNTEAFF. CDR3 nucleotides: TGTGCCAGCAGCTTGATACAGGGGCGCCTGAACACTGAAGCTTTCTTT.

The rearrangement uses TRBV5-1 and TRBJ2-7; 12 bases agree with TRBD1. V lost 0 bases, J lost 5 bases, and 6 bases stayed unmatched. Germline V gene lookup returns CDR1 SGHRS and CDR2 YFSETQ. The CDR3 spans 16 residues. The CDR3 sequence is CASSLEGTGGIDEQYF. The CDR3, as DNA: TGCGCCAGCAGCTTGGAAGGGACAGGGGGCATCGACGAGCAGTACTTC.

The chain combines TRBV20-1 with TRBJ2-7; 12 bases line up with TRBD2. This CDR3 has 14 amino acids. The V and J ends lost 3 bases and 6 bases, in that order; junction bases with no gene match: 6. The germline CDR1 and CDR2 sequences are DFQATT and SNEGSKA (reference sequence). The CDR3 DNA sequence: TGCAGTGCTAGTAGTGGACTAGCGGGACGCGAGCAGTACTTC. This encodes CSASSGLAGREQYF.

The CDR3 reads CASSLVGGSNYGYTF. The CDR3 DNA follows: TGTGCCAGCAGCTTAGTTGGGGGGTCGAACTATGGCTACACCTTC. This rearrangement joins TRBV7-2 to TRBJ1-2; D might be TRBD1 (5 bases). Germline lookup yields CDR1 SGHTA and CDR2 FQGNSA. The CDR3 is 15 amino acids. The V gene lost 1 base and the J gene lost 2 bases, with 11 bases spanning the gap. The full variable domain, in which reference TRBV7-2 and TRBJ1-2 provide the parts outside the CDR3, is GAGVSQSPSNKVTEKGKDVELRCDPISGHTALYWYRQSLGQGLEFLIYFQGNSAPDKSGLPSDRFSAERTGGSVSTLTIQRTQQEDSAVYLCASSLVGGSNYGYTFGSGTRLTVV.